Each of the 21 T cell receptor beta chains below was sequenced from the same sample in a study of technical replicates of blood from several donors. The repertoire was sequenced with immunoSEQ multiplex PCR; TCRdb's copy has only in-frame clones and lacks some. The sample yields 9,500 to 15,000 clones, almost 95% seen once. Sequenced input: PBMCs. These receptors all stem from a human donor in good health.

This chain uses TRBV7-8 with TRBJ1-1; a possible D gene is TRBD1 (5 bases). V lost 1 base, J lost 6 bases, and 15 bases lay in between. The CDR3 spans 15 residues. The V gene's germline CDR1 is SGHVS and CDR2 FQNEAQ. This CDR3 is CASSLVQAWGAEAFF. The CDR3 region has the DNA TGTGCCAGCAGCTTAGTGCAGGCTTGGGGCGCTGAAGCTTTCTTT.

V gene TRBV5-1 combines with J gene TRBJ1-1; D remains ambiguous. The CDR3 contains 13 residues. In germline, CDR1 is SGHRS, CDR2 YFSETQ. V was pared by 4 bases and J by 0 bases, with 7 bases between. CDR3 DNA sequence: TGCGCCAGCAGCACCACAGTGAACACTGAAGCTTTCTTT. Encoded protein: CASSTTVNTEAFF.

V gene TRBV7-9 combines with J gene TRBJ1-2; D is possibly TRBD1 (5 bases). The CDR3 sequence is 13 residues long. The germline CDR1 and CDR2 sequences are SEHNR and FQNEAQ (reference sequence). The V end was cut by 5 bases, the J end by 4 bases, with 11 bases between. The CDR3 loop reads CASSLQGSYGYTF. The CDR3 DNA is TGTGCCAGCAGCCTCCAGGGATCCTATGGCTACACCTTC.

The chain is built from TRBV7-8 and TRBJ1-1, with 8 bases lining up with TRBD1. The CDR3 has 14 amino acids. J was trimmed by 2 bases and V by 5 bases; bases with no gene match: 4. From germline, CDR1 is SGHVS and CDR2 FQNEAQ. CDR3: CASSLDRANTEAFF. As DNA, the CDR3 is TGTGCCAGCAGCCTGGACAGGGCAAACACTGAAGCTTTCTTT. Using reference TRBV7-8 and TRBJ1-1 for the parts outside the CDR3, the full variable domain is GAGVSQSPRYKVAKRGQDVALRCDPISGHVSLFWYQQALGQGPEFLTYFQNEAQLDKSGLPSDRFFAERPEGSVSTLKIQRTQQEDSAVYLCASSLDRANTEAFFGQGTRLTVV.

DNA for the CDR3: TGTGCCATCAGTGATACCCGGGACACCGGGGAGCTGTTTTTT. Translation: CAISDTRDTGELFF. The rearrangement links TRBV10-3 to TRBJ2-2; D remains unclear. Per the germline V gene, CDR1 is ENHRY and CDR2 is SYGVKD. CDR3 length: 14 amino acids. V gave up 3 bases and J gave up 3 bases, with 8 bases separating them.

The J gene is TRBJ2-2, the V gene TRBV4-2; tentatively, D is TRBD1 (8 bases). V lost 0 bases and J lost 4, with 21 bases in between. CDR1 is LGHNA, CDR2 YNFKEQ, per germline. The CDR3 has 19 amino acids. The CDR3 nucleotides are TGTGCCAGCAGCCAAGATGTATCAGCGGGGACAGGTGGCACCGGGGAGCTGTTTTTT. This gives the protein CASSQDVSAGTGGTGELFF.

The genes are TRBV4-1 and TRBJ2-1; 8 bases align to TRBD1. Germline CDR1 MGHRA, CDR2 YSYEKL. This CDR3 is 16 amino acids long. The V segment lost 0 bases and the J segment 7 bases; nucleotides outside the gene matches: 8. Here the CDR3 reads CASSQESQGAKNEQFF. CDR3 in DNA: TGCGCCAGCAGCCAAGAATCGCAGGGGGCGAAAAATGAGCAGTTCTTC.

This chain joins TRBV10-1 and TRBJ2-3; 9 positions agree with TRBD1. There are 18 residues in the CDR3. Germline V CDR1 and CDR2: WNHNN, SYGVQD (reference sequence). After removal of 2 bases from V and 3 bases from J, the junction contained 12 bases not matched to a gene. The CDR3 DNA is TGCGCCAGCAGTGAGAGGTTGACAGGGGGTAAGGGGACAGATACGCAGTATTTT. Its translation: CASSERLTGGKGTDTQYF.

The V call is TRBV2, the J call TRBJ2-2; no reliable D call. Trimming took 6 bases from V and 4 from J, leaving 15 bases between them. Germline CDR1 and CDR2: SNHLY and FYNNEI. CDR3 length equals 15 residues. The CDR3 DNA sequence: TGTGCCAGCAGCCCCAACGAGGCCCTCACCGGGGAGCTGTTTTTT. Protein sequence: CASSPNEALTGELFF.

The V and J genes are TRBV5-6 and TRBJ1-1; D is perhaps TRBD1 (5 bases). The V end lost 4 bases, the J end lost 5 bases, and 21 bases lay between the germline ends. Germline assignment: CDR1 SGHDT and CDR2 YYEEEE. The CDR3 is 16 residues long. The CDR3 DNA reads TGTGCCAGCAGCCCGGGCCCTCGGGGGTATGGGACTGAAGCTTTCTTT. As protein: CASSPGPRGYGTEAFF.

V and J are TRBV28 and TRBJ2-7; 7 bases align to TRBD1. Germline values: CDR1 MDHEN, CDR2 SYDVKM. CDR3 length equals 14 residues. The trim removed 3 bases at V and 4 bases at J, leaving 6 bases unmatched. The CDR3 nucleotides are TGTGCCAGCAGTTTGGTCGGCAGGGGGTACGAGCAGTACTTC. It encodes CASSLVGRGYEQYF.

This clone was found once. The chain links TRBV4-1 to TRBJ2-2; TRBD2 matches 7 bases. CDR1 is MGHRA and CDR2 is YSYEKL in the germline V gene. The CDR3 contains 17 residues. Trimming at V came to 1 base and at J to 5 bases, leaving 10 bases not matched to a gene. CDR3 DNA sequence: TGCGCCAGCAGCCAAGGGGTGGCGGGAGTAACAACCGGGGAGCTGTTTTTT. This translates into CASSQGVAGVTTGELFF.

J is TRBJ2-7 and V is TRBV7-3; 7 nucleotides align to TRBD1. Germline assignment: CDR1 SGHTA and CDR2 FQGTGA. This CDR3 is 15 amino acids long. V gave up 5 bases and J gave up 0 bases; unmatched junction bases: 7. Here the CDR3 DNA reads TGTGCCAGCAGCCTAGGGGGCATAGGCTCCTACGAGCAGTACTTC. Residues: CASSLGGIGSYEQYF.

V usage is TRBV5-1 and J usage is TRBJ2-2, with TRBD2 identical over 7 bases. Looked up from germline, CDR1 is SGHRS and CDR2 is YFSETQ. V was pared by 0 bases and J by 5 bases, with 4 bases of the junction left unmatched. The length of the CDR3 is 15 residues. This chain's CDR3 is CASSLEWEGTGELFF. The DNA for the CDR3 is TGCGCCAGCAGCTTGGAGTGGGAGGGGACCGGGGAGCTGTTTTTT.

The chain carries TRBV6-5 and TRBJ2-1; maybe TRBD2 (6 bases). This CDR3 is 14 amino acids long. Germline-derived CDR1 and CDR2 are MNHEY and SVGAGI. Deletions cut 7 bases from V and 6 bases from J, with 16 bases between. The CDR3 region is CASTQSGTSNEQFF. The CDR3 bases are TGTGCCAGCACTCAATCCGGGACTTCCAATGAGCAGTTCTTC.

J is TRBJ1-3 and V is TRBV7-2, with 7 bases aligning to TRBD1. J was trimmed by 4 bases and V by 5 bases; bases with no gene match: 8. CDR1 SGHTA and CDR2 FQGNSA come from the germline V gene. CDR3 length: 15 residues. The CDR3 is CASSTLTGTGNTIYF. DNA of the CDR3: TGTGCCAGCAGCACTTTGACAGGGACGGGAAACACCATATATTTT.

This chain uses TRBV27 with TRBJ2-7; D is ambiguous. Germline CDR1 is MNHEY and CDR2 is SMNVEV (reference sequence). CDR3 length equals 13 residues. V lost 5 bases, J lost 1 base, and 9 bases lay in between. The CDR3 loop is CASSADTSYEQYF. The CDR3 nucleotides read TGTGCCAGCAGTGCTGACACTTCCTACGAGCAGTACTTC.

CDR3 region: CASSQHKPTSGVNYEQYF. The CDR3 DNA is TGTGCCAGCAGCCAACACAAACCTACTAGCGGGGTTAACTACGAGCAGTACTTC. The V gene is TRBV4-2, the J gene TRBJ2-7; 10 positions match TRBD2. V lost 2 bases, J lost 3 bases, and 13 bases stayed unmatched. The length of the CDR3 is 18 residues. CDR1 and CDR2 from the germline V gene are LGHNA and YNFKEQ.

This clone was counted a few times. The chain links TRBV25-1 to TRBJ2-3; D unclear. Germline lookup yields CDR1 MGHDK and CDR2 SYGVNS. This CDR3 contains 17 residues. The ends were cut back, 2 bases at V and 6 bases at J, with 21 bases in the middle. This chain's CDR3 is CASSEKTPTGVPDTQYF. The CDR3 nucleotides are TGTGCCAGCAGTGAAAAAACCCCCACCGGAGTACCGGATACGCAGTATTTT.

The chain uses TRBV30 and TRBJ2-7, with D possibly being TRBD1 (5 bases). This CDR3 region has 15 residues. Trimming left V 4 bases short and J 3 bases short, with 19 bases between. The germline V gene has CDR1 GTSNPN and CDR2 SVGIG (reference sequence). The CDR3 loop reads CAWNTQVSSIYEQYF. DNA of the CDR3: TGTGCCTGGAATACACAGGTCAGTAGTATCTACGAGCAGTACTTC.

The rearrangement uses TRBV5-6 and TRBJ2-7; 7 bases map to TRBD2. Germline trimming cut 2 bases from V and 0 bases from J; bases unmatched to any gene: 5. The germline CDR1 and CDR2 sequences are SGHDT and YYEEEE. The CDR3 has 15 amino acids. CDR3 nucleotide sequence: TGTGCCAGCAGCTTCCCGGGGGGAGGCTCCTACGAGCAGTACTTC. This encodes CASSFPGGGSYEQYF.